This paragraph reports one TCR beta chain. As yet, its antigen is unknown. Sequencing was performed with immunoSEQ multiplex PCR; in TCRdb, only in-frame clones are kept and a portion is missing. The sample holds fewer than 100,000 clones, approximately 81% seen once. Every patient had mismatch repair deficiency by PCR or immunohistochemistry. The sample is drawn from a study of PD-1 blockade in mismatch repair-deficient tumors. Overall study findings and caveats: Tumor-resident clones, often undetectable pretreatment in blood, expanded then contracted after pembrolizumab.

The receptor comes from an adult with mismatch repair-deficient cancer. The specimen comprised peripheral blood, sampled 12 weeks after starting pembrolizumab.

The CDR3 loop reads CASSLRQVVSYNEQFF. CDR3 DNA: TGTGCCAGCAGCCTACGACAGGTCGTCTCCTACAATGAGCAGTTCTTC. The chain has TRBV9 and TRBJ2-1, with D possibly TRBD1 on 6 matching bases. Deletions cut 4 bases from V and 0 bases from J, with 14 bases between. In germline, CDR1 is SGDLS, CDR2 YYNGEE. CDR3 size: 16 residues.